The 22 T cell receptor beta chains listed next were all sequenced from one sample in a study of T-cell reconstitution after alpha-beta-depleted transplantation in children. TCRbeta library construction was performed incorporating unique molecular identifiers. In TCRdb, the PCR reads were re-called with MiXCR into one record per CDR3 protein. The data contain around 250,000 distinct CDR3 sequences, approximately 9.8% of them singletons. This specimen consisted of PBMCs from the stem cell graft donor, obtained from the stem cell graft. These receptors were obtained from a human donor who donated a stem cell graft to a child with SCID.

This clonotype occurred a few times. The genes are TRBV5-6 and TRBJ1-2; D perhaps matches TRBD1 (5 bases). Germline V gives CDR1 SGHDT, CDR2 YYEEEE. This CDR3 is 15 amino acids long. V lost 2 bases and J lost 3, with 14 bases in between. The CDR3 is CASSFGIGGDYGYTF. The DNA for the CDR3 is TGTGCCAGCAGCTTTGGGATCGGGGGGGACTATGGCTACACCTTC. Drawing the rest from reference TRBV5-6 and TRBJ1-2, the complete variable domain is DAGVTQSPTHLIKTRGQQVTLRCSPKSGHDTVSWYQQALGQGPQFIFQYYEEEERQRGNFPDRFSGHQFPNYSSELNVNALLLGDSALYLCASSFGIGGDYGYTFGSGTRLTVV.

The V call is TRBV7-6, the J call TRBJ2-7; a possible D gene is TRBD1 (5 bases). Trimming took off 1 base at V and 0 bases at J, with 7 bases between the two ends. The CDR3 length is 14 residues. Germline CDR1 SGHVS, CDR2 FNYEAQ. CDR3 in amino acids: CASSLVQASYEQYF. The CDR3 region has the DNA TGTGCCAGCAGCTTAGTACAGGCCTCCTACGAGCAGTACTTC.

This chain uses TRBV3-1 with TRBJ2-3; a weak D match, TRBD2 (5 bases). The CDR3 sequence is 12 residues long. The ends were cut back, 6 bases at V and 8 bases at J, with 12 bases in the middle. CDR1 and CDR2 from the germline V gene are LGHDT and YNNKEL (reference sequence). The CDR3 nucleotides read TGTGCCAGCAGTCCCGGCCGGGGTACGCAGTATTTT. Its protein is CASSPGRGTQYF.

At least ten counts were recorded for this clonotype. The junction differs from germline at one of its ends, possibly a read error. The CDR3 reads CASSRTSGDSYEQYF. Written as DNA, the CDR3 is TGTGCCAGCAGCCGAACTAGCGGGGATTCCTACGAGCAGTACTTC. The J gene is TRBJ2-7, the V gene TRBV5-1; 10 bases line up with TRBD2. The germline CDR1 and CDR2 sequences are SGHRS and YFSETQ. The CDR3 extends over 15 amino acids.

This clonotype was observed a handful of times. V usage is TRBV5-1 and J usage is TRBJ1-1; D might be TRBD1 (5 bases). Germline CDR1 and CDR2: SGHRS and YFSETQ. The V gene lost 4 bases and the J gene lost 3 bases, with 19 bases spanning the gap. The length of the CDR3 is 16 residues. In DNA form, the CDR3 reads TGCGCCAGCAGCCCGGACCCAGACAGAGTGCACACTGAAGCTTTCTTT. It specifies CASSPDPDRVHTEAFF.

The rearrangement uses TRBV6-2 or TRBV6-3 and TRBJ2-7; D possibly matches TRBD1 or TRBD2 (5 bases each). The CDR3 has 13 amino acids. The V end lost 9 bases, the J end lost 3 bases, and 15 bases lay between the germline ends. Germline lookup yields CDR1 MNHEY and CDR2 SVGEGT. The CDR3 DNA reads as TGTGCCAGTACGGGACCCAATAACTACGAGCAGTACTTC. Amino acids: CASTGPNNYEQYF.

This clonotype was counted between two and nine times. The chain has TRBV9 and TRBJ2-7; no reliable D call. Per germline, CDR1 SGDLS and CDR2 YYNGEE. Trimming stripped 0 bases from V and 3 bases from J, with 13 bases between. The CDR3 has 15 residues. CDR3 loop: CASSVGPMGNYEQYF. The CDR3 DNA is TGTGCCAGCAGCGTAGGGCCGATGGGTAACTACGAGCAGTACTTC.

Here the CDR3 reads CASSLKETNTEAFF. CDR3 bases: TGCGCCAGCAGCTTGAAGGAGACGAACACTGAAGCTTTCTTT. The V gene is TRBV5-1, the J gene TRBJ1-1; D gene ambiguous. CDR1 and CDR2 from the germline V gene are SGHRS and YFSETQ. V lost 1 base, J lost 1 base, and 8 bases lay in between. This CDR3 has 14 amino acids.

This clonotype was observed a handful of times. The V call is TRBV5-6, the J call TRBJ2-5, with a possible D match to TRBD2 (5 bases). This CDR3 contains 14 residues. V was pared by 1 base and J by 5 bases, with 12 bases between. Germline CDR1 SGHDT, CDR2 YYEEEE. CDR3 DNA: TGTGCCAGCAGCTTGTTAGCAGGCGGGGAGACCCAGTACTTC. This translates into CASSLLAGGETQYF. Full variable domain (remainder filled in from reference TRBV5-6 and TRBJ2-5): DAGVTQSPTHLIKTRGQQVTLRCSPKSGHDTVSWYQQALGQGPQFIFQYYEEEERQRGNFPDRFSGHQFPNYSSELNVNALLLGDSALYLCASSLLAGGETQYFGPGTRLLVL.

This clonotype was detected ten times or more. V and J are TRBV10-3 and TRBJ2-5; D is uncertain. The CDR3 is made up of 12 amino acids. Trimming took off 3 bases at V and 7 bases at J, with 9 bases between the two ends. Germline V gene data show CDR1 as ENHRY and CDR2 as SYGVKD. The DNA of the CDR3 is TGTGCCATCAGTGATAAGGGTTGGACCCAGTACTTC. Encoded protein: CAISDKGWTQYF.

This clonotype was observed a handful of times. The rearrangement joins TRBV6-1 to TRBJ1-1; D perhaps matches TRBD1 (5 bases). V lost 6 bases to trimming and J lost 1 base, with 18 bases between them. Germline V gene sequence: CDR1 MNHNS, CDR2 SASEGT. The CDR3 runs 16 residues. CDR3 coding DNA: TGTGCCAGCAGATCGATATGGAGGGGACCGAACACTGAAGCTTTCTTT. The encoded protein is CASRSIWRGPNTEAFF.

The rearrangement joins TRBV12-3 or TRBV12-4 to TRBJ1-5, with D unresolved. The V gene lost 1 base and the J gene lost 6 bases, with 7 bases spanning the gap. The CDR3 is 13 residues long. CDR3 nucleotides: TGTGCCAGCAGTTTAGAGAGGCGTCAGCCCCAGCATTTT. Translated: CASSLERRQPQHF.

This clonotype came up a few times. V gene TRBV6-4 combines with J gene TRBJ2-3, with no clear D. CDR3 length equals 14 residues. Germline V gene lookup returns CDR1 MRHNA and CDR2 SNTAGT. V gave up 0 bases and J gave up 6 bases, with 10 bases separating them. The CDR3 sequence: CASSDSIVRDTQYF. The CDR3 bases are TGTGCCAGCAGTGACTCGATCGTTCGGGATACGCAGTATTTT.

This clonotype was found many times. The chain couples TRBV6-5 to TRBJ2-7; the D gene is possibly TRBD2 (6 bases). The CDR3 is 12 residues long. Trimming took 4 bases from V and 6 from J, leaving 10 bases between them. CDR1 and CDR2 (germline): MNHEY, SVGAGI. The CDR3: CASSSSGVEQYF. The DNA of the CDR3 is TGTGCCAGCAGTTCGTCGGGAGTCGAGCAGTACTTC.

The sample holds a few counts of this clonotype. The gene calls are TRBV6-5 and TRBJ1-4, with 7 bases aligning to TRBD1. The CDR3 spans 16 residues. Germline V gene sequence: CDR1 MNHEY, CDR2 SVGAGI. J lost 3 bases, V lost 0 bases, and 4 bases had no gene match. The CDR3 loop reads CASSYSLGQPNEKLFF. The CDR3 DNA reads as TGTGCCAGCAGTTACTCCTTGGGACAGCCTAATGAAAAACTGTTTTTT.

The chain joins TRBV7-6 to TRBJ2-7; TRBD1 aligns across 9 bases. Germline loops: CDR1 SGHVS, CDR2 FNYEAQ. The V segment lost 0 bases and the J segment 2 bases; nucleotides outside the gene matches: 5. The CDR3 loop spans 16 amino acids. For the CDR3, the DNA is TGTGCCAGCAGCTTAGCGTCCGGACAGGGGACCTACGAGCAGTACTTC. Translation gives CASSLASGQGTYEQYF.

This clonotype appeared a few times. V and J are TRBV14 and TRBJ2-2, with 11 bases aligning to TRBD2. The CDR3 is 20 residues long. Trimming removed 4 bases from V and 0 bases from J; junction bases left unmatched: 13. Germline V gives CDR1 SGHDN, CDR2 FVKESK. The CDR3: CASSLPWLGTSGANTGELFF. Written as DNA, the CDR3 is TGTGCCAGCAGCCTCCCCTGGCTGGGGACTAGCGGCGCGAACACCGGGGAGCTGTTTTTT.

The chain has TRBV5-1 and TRBJ1-6; D call uncertain. Germline V gives CDR1 SGHRS, CDR2 YFSETQ. The V gene lost 0 bases and the J gene lost 8 bases, with 6 bases spanning the gap. This CDR3 is 13 amino acids long. For the CDR3, the DNA is TGCGCCAGCAGCTTGGAGCAAGATTCACCCCTCCACTTT. This translates into CASSLEQDSPLHF. The full variable domain, rest sourced from reference TRBV5-1 and TRBJ1-6, is KAGVTQTPRYLIKTRGQQVTLSCSPISGHRSVSWYQQTPGQGLQFLFEYFSETQRNKGNFPGRFSGRQFSNSRSEMNVSTLELGDSALYLCASSLEQDSPLHFGNGTRLTVT.

This clonotype was counted many times. The chain recombines TRBV12-3 or TRBV12-4 with TRBJ2-7, with D perhaps assigned TRBD1 or TRBD2 (5 bases each). The CDR3 is 14 residues long. V lost 2 bases, J lost 9 bases, and 17 bases lay in between. CDR3 sequence (DNA): TGTGCCAGCAGTTTAAAAGGGACCTACGATCGGCAGTACTTC. Translation gives CASSLKGTYDRQYF.

The genes are TRBV6-1 and TRBJ2-1; D tentatively fits TRBD1 or TRBD2 (6 bases each). CDR3 size: 15 residues. Deletions cut 8 bases from V and 6 bases from J, with 20 bases between. Germline loops: CDR1 MNHNS, CDR2 SASEGT. This CDR3 reads CASENPGGWGNEQFF. Written as DNA, the CDR3 is TGTGCCAGCGAAAACCCCGGGGGCTGGGGCAATGAGCAGTTCTTC.

The chain employs TRBV9 and TRBJ2-1, with no clear D. CDR3 length: 12 amino acids. Per the germline V gene, CDR1 is SGDLS and CDR2 is YYNGEE. V shed 4 bases and J shed 9 bases, with 11 bases lying between them. The CDR3: CASSPQDGEQFF. For the CDR3, the DNA is TGTGCCAGCAGCCCCCAGGATGGTGAGCAGTTCTTC. Based on the CDR3 plus reference TRBV9 and TRBJ2-1, the full variable domain is DSGVTQTPKHLITATGQRVTLRCSPRSGDLSVYWYQQSLDQGLQFLIQYYNGEERAKGNILERFSAQQFPDLHSELNLSSLELGDSALYFCASSPQDGEQFFGPGTRLTVL.

This clonotype has at least ten counts. The V gene is TRBV5-8, the J gene TRBJ1-1, with 10 nucleotides matching TRBD1. The V segment lost 4 bases and the J segment 0 bases; nucleotides outside the gene matches: 6. The CDR3 sequence is 16 residues long. Germline V gene sequence: CDR1 SGHTS, CDR2 YDEGEE. CDR3 DNA sequence: TGTGCCAGCAGCCCCGGGACAGGGGCCATGAACACTGAAGCTTTCTTT. It encodes CASSPGTGAMNTEAFF.